One T cell receptor (beta chain) is described in this entry. Its antigen is not identified. Libraries were prepared by immunoSEQ multiplex PCR; TCRdb keeps only in-frame clonotypes and omits some of them. The table lists about 2.4 million clones, roughly nine tenths of them singletons. These data are taken from a study of shared clonotypes between healthy human individuals. Study-level points and caveats: Collection of samples was limited to blood; tissue repertoires likely differ.

Sequenced input: naive CD4+ T cells sorted from blood. Regarding subset: CD45RA+ positively selected. This TCR derives from a young man in good health.

As DNA, the CDR3 is TGCGCCAGCAGCCCTCTGGCAGGGGACACTGAAGCTTTCTTT. This gives the protein CASSPLAGDTEAFF. The rearrangement uses TRBV4-3 and TRBJ1-1; D is perhaps TRBD1 (6 bases). Deletions cut 4 bases from V and 3 bases from J, with 12 bases between. CDR1 and CDR2 from the germline V gene are LGHNA and YSLEER. The CDR3 is 14 residues long.